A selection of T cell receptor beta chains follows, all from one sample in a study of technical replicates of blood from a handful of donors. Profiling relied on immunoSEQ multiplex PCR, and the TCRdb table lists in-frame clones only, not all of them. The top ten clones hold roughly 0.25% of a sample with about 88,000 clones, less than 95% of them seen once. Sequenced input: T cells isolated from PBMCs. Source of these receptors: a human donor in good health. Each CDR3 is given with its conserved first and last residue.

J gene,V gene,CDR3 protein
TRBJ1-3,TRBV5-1,CASKGGGSGNTIYF
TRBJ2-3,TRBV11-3,CASSLGTAGETDTQYF
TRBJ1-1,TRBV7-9,CASRGARNTEAFF
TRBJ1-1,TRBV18,CASSPGGGPDTEAFF
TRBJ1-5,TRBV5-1,CASSLEQGNQPQHF
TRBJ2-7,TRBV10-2,CASSLGTGTYEQYF
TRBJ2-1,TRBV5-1,CASSTGLAGMDEQFF
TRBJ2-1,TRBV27,CASGTSDSYNEQFF
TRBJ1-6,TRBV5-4,CASSSSFIQGNSPLHF
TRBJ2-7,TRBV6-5,CASSVLGGIEQYF
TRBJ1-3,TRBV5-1,CASSLDRASGNTIYF
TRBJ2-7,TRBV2,CASSESGVPNYEQYF
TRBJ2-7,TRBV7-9,CASSPDRAVAGGHGYEQYF
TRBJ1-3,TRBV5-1,CASSSRPGTGGNTIYF
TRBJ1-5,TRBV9,CASSPAGGGQPQHF
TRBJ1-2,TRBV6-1,CASRQGLYGYTF
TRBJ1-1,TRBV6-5,CASRGQANTEAFF
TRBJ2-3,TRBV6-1,CASSGPGTSGRAPDTQYF
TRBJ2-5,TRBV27,CASSSSQETQYF
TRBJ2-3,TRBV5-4,CASSLASGVTDTQYF
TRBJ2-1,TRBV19,CASSIVGQGNNEQFF
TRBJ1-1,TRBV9,CASSTDRGGGYTEAFF
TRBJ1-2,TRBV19,CASSEYYGYTF
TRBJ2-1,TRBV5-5,CASSPSGSGYNEQFF
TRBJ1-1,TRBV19,CASSIRQGLTEAFF
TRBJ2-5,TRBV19,CASSPGLATQETQYF
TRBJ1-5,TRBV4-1,CASSPSNSNQPQHF
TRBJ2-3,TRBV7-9,CASSLGADGPDTQYF
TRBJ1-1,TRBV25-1,CASSESTGLGEAFF